This T cell receptor (beta chain) is from a study of T cells after posttransplantation cyclophosphamide. TCRdb keeps only in-frame clones here, not all; method: immunoSEQ multiplex PCR. Recorded here are some 5,000 clones, none singletons. Treatment was busulfan-fludarabine conditioning, a marrow graft, and cyclophosphamide on days +3 and +4. This CDR3 spans 16 amino acids. The germline V and J ends were trimmed by 5 bases and 4 bases, with 20 bases remaining between them. Germline V gene lookup returns CDR1 SGHVS and CDR2 FNYEAQ. The V call is TRBV7-6, the J call TRBJ1-1; tentative D call: TRBD1 (5 bases). The sample consisted of PBMCs, taken after allogeneic stem cell transplant with posttransplant cyclophosphamide. This clonotype was obtained from a male patient between 55 and 70 years old who received an allogeneic stem cell transplant from a related donor, was CMV-positive, and had no GVHD. Some T cells may be graft donor cells. CDR3 region: CASSALVMGGVTEAFF. Here the CDR3 DNA reads TGTGCCAGCAGCGCTCTGGTGATGGGGGGGGTCACTGAAGCTTTCTTT.